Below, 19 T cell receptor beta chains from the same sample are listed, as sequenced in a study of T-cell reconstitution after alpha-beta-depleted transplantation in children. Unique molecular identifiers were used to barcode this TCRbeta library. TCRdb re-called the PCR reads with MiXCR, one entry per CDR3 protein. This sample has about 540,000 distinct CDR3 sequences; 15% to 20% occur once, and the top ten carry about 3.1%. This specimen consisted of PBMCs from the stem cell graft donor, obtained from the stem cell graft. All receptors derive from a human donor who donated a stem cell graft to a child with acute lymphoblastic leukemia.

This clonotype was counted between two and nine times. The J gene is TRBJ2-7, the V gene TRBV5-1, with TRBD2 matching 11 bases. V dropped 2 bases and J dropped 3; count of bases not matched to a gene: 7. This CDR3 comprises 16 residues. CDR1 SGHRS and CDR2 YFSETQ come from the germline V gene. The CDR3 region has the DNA TGCGCCAGCAGCTTTGAGGTTGGACTAGCGGGCTACGAGCAGTACTTC. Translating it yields CASSFEVGLAGYEQYF. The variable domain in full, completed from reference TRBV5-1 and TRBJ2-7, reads KAGVTQTPRYLIKTRGQQVTLSCSPISGHRSVSWYQQTPGQGLQFLFEYFSETQRNKGNFPGRFSGRQFSNSRSEMNVSTLELGDSALYLCASSFEVGLAGYEQYFGPGTRLTVT.

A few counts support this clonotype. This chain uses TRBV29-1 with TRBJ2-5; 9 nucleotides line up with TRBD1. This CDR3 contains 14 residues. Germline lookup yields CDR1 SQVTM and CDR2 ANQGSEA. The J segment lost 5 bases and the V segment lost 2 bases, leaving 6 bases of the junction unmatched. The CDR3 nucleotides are TGCAGCGTTGAATATACAGGGGGCAGTGAGACCCAGTACTTC. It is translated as CSVEYTGGSETQYF. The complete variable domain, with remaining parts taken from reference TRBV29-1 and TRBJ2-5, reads SAVISQKPSRDICQRGTSLTIQCQVDSQVTMMFWYRQQPGQSLTLIATANQGSEATYESGFVIDKFPISRPNLTFSTLTVSNMSPEDSSIYLCSVEYTGGSETQYFGPGTRLLVL.

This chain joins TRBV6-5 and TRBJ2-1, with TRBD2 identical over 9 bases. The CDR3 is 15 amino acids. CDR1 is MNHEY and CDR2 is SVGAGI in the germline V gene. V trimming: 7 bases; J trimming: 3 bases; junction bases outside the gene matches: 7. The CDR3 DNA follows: TGTGCCAGCATTAGTAGCGGGAGTATCTACAATGAGCAGTTCTTC. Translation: CASISSGSIYNEQFF.

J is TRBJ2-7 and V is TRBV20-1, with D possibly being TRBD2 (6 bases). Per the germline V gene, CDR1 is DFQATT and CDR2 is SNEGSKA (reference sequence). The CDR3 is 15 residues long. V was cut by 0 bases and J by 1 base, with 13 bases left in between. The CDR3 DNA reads TGCAGTGCTAGAGATTCGGGGGACTCTTCCTACGAGCAGTACTTC. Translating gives CSARDSGDSSYEQYF.

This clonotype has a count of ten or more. CDR3 residues: CSARTSGRSYEQYF. DNA for the CDR3: TGCAGTGCTAGGACTAGCGGGAGGTCCTACGAGCAGTACTTC. The chain carries TRBV20-1 and TRBJ2-7, with 13 bases lining up with TRBD2. Trimming removed 3 bases from V and 1 base from J; junction bases left unmatched: 0. The CDR3 runs 14 residues. From germline, CDR1 is DFQATT and CDR2 SNEGSKA (reference sequence).

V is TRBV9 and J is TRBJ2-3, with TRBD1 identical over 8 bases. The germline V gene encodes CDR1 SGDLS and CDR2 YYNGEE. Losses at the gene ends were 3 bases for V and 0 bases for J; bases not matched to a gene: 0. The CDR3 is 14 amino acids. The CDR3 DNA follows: TGTGCCAGCAGCGGACAGGGGAGCACAGATACGCAGTATTTT. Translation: CASSGQGSTDTQYF.

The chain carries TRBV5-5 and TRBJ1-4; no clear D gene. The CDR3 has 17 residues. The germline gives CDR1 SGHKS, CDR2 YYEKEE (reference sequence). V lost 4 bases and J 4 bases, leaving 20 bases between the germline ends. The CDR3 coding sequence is TGTGCCAGCAGCCGGGTGGACGCCGCCGCCCTTAATGAAAAACTGTTTTTT. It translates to CASSRVDAAALNEKLFF.

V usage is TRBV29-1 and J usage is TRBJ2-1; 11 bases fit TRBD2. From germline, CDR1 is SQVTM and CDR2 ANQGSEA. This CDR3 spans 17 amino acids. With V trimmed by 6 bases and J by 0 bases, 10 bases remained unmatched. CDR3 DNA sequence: TGCAGCGTGGGGGGGCTAGCGGGAGGCTTCTCCTACAATGAGCAGTTCTTC. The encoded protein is CSVGGLAGGFSYNEQFF.

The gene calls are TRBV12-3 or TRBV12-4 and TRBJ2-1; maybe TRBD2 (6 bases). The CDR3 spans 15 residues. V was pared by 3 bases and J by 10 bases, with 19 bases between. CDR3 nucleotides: TGTGCCAGCAGTTTCCCGACTAGAGATGGACTCGAGCAGTTCTTC. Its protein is CASSFPTRDGLEQFF.

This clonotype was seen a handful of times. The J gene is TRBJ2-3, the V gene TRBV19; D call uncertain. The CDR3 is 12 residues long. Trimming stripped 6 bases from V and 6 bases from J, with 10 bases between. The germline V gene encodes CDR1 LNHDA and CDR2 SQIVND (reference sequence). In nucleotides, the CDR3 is TGTGCCAGTAGCGGACGAGAGGATACGCAGTATTTT. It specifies CASSGREDTQYF.

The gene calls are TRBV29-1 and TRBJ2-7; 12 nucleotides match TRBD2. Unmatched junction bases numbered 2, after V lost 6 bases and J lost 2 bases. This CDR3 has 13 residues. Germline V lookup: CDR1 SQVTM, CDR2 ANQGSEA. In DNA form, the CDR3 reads TGCAGCGTCCGGACTAGCGGGGCCTACGAGCAGTACTTC. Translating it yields CSVRTSGAYEQYF.

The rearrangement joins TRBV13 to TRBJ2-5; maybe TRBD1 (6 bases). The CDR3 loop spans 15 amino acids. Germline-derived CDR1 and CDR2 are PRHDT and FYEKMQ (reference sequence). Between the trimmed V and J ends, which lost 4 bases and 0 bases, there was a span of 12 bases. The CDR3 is CASSWGPTNQETQYF. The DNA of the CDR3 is TGTGCCAGCAGCTGGGGGCCGACGAACCAAGAGACCCAGTACTTC.

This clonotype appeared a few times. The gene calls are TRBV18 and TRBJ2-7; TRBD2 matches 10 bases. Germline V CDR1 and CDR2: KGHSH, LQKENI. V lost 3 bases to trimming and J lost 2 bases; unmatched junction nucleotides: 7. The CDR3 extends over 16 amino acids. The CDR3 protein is CASSPRTSGQPYEQYF. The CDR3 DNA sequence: TGTGCCAGCTCACCGCGGACTAGCGGACAACCCTACGAGCAGTACTTC. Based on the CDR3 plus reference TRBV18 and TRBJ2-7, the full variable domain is NAGVMQNPRHLVRRRGQEARLRCSPMKGHSHVYWYRQLPEEGLKFMVYLQKENIIDESGMPKERFSAEFPKEGPSILRIQQVVRGDSAAYFCASSPRTSGQPYEQYFGPGTRLTVT.

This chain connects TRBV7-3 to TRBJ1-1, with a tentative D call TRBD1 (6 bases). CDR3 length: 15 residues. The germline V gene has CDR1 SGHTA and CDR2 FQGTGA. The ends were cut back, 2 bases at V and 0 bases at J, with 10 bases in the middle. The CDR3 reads CASSLWGGLNTEAFF. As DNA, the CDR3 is TGTGCCAGCAGCTTATGGGGGGGCCTGAACACTGAAGCTTTCTTT.

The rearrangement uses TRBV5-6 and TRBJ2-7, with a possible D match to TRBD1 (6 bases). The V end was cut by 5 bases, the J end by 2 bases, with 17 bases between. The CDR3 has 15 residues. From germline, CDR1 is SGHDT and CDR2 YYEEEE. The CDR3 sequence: CASSPLGAPTYEQYF. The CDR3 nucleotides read TGTGCCAGCAGTCCTTTGGGGGCCCCTACCTACGAGCAGTACTTC.

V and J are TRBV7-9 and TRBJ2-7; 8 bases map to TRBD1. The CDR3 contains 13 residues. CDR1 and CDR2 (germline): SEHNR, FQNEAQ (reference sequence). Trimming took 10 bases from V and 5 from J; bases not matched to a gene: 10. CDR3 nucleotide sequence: TGTGCCATTTCCGGACAGGGCTCAAACGAGCAGTACTTC. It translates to CAISGQGSNEQYF.

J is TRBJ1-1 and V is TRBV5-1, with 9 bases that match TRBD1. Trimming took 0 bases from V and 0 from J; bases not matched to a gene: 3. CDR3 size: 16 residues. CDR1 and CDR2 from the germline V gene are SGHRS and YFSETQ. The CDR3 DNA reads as TGCGCCAGCAGCTTGGGACAGGGGGTCTTGAACACTGAAGCTTTCTTT. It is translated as CASSLGQGVLNTEAFF. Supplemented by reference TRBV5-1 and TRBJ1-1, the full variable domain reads KAGVTQTPRYLIKTRGQQVTLSCSPISGHRSVSWYQQTPGQGLQFLFEYFSETQRNKGNFPGRFSGRQFSNSRSEMNVSTLELGDSALYLCASSLGQGVLNTEAFFGQGTRLTVV.

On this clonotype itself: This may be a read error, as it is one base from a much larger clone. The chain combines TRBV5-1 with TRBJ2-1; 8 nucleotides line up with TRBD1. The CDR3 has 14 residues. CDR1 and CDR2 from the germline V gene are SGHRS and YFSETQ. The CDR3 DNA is TGCGTCAGCACCAGGGTGTCGACAGGGGATGAGCAGTTCTTC. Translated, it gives CVSTRVSTGDEQFF. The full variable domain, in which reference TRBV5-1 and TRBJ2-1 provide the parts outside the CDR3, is KAGVTQTPRYLIKTRGQQVTLSCSPISGHRSVSWYQQTPGQGLQFLFEYFSETQRNKGNFPGRFSGRQFSNSRSEMNVSTLELGDSALYLCVSTRVSTGDEQFFGPGTRLTVL.

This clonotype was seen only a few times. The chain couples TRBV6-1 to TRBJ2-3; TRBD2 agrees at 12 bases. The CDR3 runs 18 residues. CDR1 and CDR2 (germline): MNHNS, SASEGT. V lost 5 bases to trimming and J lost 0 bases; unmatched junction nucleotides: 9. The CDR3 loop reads CASSPLAGGITSTDTQYF. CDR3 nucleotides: TGTGCCAGCAGTCCCCTAGCGGGAGGGATTACTAGCACAGATACGCAGTATTTT.